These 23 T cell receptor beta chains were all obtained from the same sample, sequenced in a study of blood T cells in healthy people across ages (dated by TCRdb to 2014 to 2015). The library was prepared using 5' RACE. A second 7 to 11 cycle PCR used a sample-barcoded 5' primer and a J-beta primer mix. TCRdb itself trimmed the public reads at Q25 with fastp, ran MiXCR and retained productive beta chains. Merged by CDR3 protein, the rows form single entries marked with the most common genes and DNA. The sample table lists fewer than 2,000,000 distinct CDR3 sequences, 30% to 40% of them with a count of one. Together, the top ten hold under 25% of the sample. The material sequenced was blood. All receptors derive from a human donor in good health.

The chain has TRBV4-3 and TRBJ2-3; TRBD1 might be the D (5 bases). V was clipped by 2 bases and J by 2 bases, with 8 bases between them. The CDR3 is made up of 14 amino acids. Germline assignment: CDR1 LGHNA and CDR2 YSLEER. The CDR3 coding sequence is TGCGCCAGCAGCCAATCGACAGCCACAGATACGCAGTATTTT. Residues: CASSQSTATDTQYF.

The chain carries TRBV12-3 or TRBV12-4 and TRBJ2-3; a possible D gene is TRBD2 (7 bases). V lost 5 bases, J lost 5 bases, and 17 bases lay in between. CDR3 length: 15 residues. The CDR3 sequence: CASSGLGGGRDTQYF. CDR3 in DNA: TGTGCCAGCAGTGGACTAGGGGGGGGGAGAGATACGCAGTATTTT.

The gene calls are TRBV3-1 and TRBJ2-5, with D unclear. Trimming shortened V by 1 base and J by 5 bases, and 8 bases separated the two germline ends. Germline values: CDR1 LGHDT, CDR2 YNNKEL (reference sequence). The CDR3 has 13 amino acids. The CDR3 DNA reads TGTGCCAGCAGCCAAGTCGTCGCGGAGACCCAGTACTTC. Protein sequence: CASSQVVAETQYF.

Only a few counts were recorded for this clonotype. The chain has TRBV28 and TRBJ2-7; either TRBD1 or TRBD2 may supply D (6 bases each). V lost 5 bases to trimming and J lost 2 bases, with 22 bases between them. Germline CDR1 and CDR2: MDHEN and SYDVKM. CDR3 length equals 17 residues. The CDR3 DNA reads TGTGCCAGCAGTCTATCCGGGGGCAGAGACATAACCTACGAGCAGTACTTC. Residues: CASSLSGGRDITYEQYF.

The DNA of the CDR3 is TGTGCCAGCAGTTCGAACAGGGCGCATAACTATGGCTACACCTTC. This gives the protein CASSSNRAHNYGYTF. The chain has TRBV28 and TRBJ1-2; tentative D call: TRBD1 (6 bases). Germline V gene data show CDR1 as MDHEN and CDR2 as SYDVKM. V gave up 4 bases and J gave up 1 base, with 13 bases separating them. The CDR3 sequence is 15 residues long.

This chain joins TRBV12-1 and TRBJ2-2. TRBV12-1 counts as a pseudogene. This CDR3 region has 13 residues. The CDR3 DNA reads TGTGCCAGCAGCTTTGGTATCCAGGGGGAGCTGTTTTTT. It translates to CASSFGIQGELFF.

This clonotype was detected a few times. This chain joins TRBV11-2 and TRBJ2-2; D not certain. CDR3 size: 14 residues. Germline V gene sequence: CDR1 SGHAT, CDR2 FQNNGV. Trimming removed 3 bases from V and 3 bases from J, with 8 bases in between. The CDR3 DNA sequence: TGTGCCAGCAGCTTCCGTGGGTACACCGGGGAGCTGTTTTTT. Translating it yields CASSFRGYTGELFF.

The CDR3: CASSPPGLAGAYEQYF. For the CDR3, the DNA is TGTGCCAGCTCACCTCCGGGACTAGCGGGGGCCTACGAGCAGTACTTC. The V and J genes are TRBV18 and TRBJ2-7, with 14 bases lining up with TRBD2. The CDR3 spans 16 residues. Germline CDR1 KGHSH, CDR2 LQKENI. J gave up 2 bases and V 3 bases, and 3 bases lay outside the gene matches.

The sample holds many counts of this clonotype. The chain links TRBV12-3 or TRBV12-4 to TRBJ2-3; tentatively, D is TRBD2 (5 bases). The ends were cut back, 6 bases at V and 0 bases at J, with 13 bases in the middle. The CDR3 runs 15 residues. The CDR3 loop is CASSLSGLSTDTQYF. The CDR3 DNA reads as TGTGCCAGCAGCTTATCCGGACTCAGCACAGATACGCAGTATTTT.

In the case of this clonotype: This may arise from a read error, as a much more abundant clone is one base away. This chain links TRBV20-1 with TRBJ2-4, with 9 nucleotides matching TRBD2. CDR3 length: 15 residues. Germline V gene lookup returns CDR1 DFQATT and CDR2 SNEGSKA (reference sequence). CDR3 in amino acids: CSAREAGGLVNIRYF. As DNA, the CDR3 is TGCAGTGCTAGAGAGGCGGGGGGGCTGGTAAACATTCGGTACTTC.

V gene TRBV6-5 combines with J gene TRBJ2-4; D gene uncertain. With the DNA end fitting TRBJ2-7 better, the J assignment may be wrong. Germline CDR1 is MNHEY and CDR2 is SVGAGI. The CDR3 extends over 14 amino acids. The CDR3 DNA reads TGTGCCAGCAGTTATACCGGGTCCCGCTACGAGCAGTACTTC. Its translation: CASSYTGSRYEQYF.

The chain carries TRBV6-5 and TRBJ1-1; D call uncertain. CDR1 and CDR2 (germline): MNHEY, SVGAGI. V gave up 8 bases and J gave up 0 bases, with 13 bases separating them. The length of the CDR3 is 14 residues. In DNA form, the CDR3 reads TGTGCCAGCGGCCCAGGTTCCATGAACACTGAAGCTTTCTTT. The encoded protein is CASGPGSMNTEAFF.

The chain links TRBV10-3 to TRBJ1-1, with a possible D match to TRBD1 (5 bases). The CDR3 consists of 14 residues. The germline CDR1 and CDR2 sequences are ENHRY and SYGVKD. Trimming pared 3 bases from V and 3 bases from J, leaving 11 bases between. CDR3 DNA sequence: TGTGCCATCAGTGACCGTGTACAGGACACTGAAGCTTTCTTT. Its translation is CAISDRVQDTEAFF.

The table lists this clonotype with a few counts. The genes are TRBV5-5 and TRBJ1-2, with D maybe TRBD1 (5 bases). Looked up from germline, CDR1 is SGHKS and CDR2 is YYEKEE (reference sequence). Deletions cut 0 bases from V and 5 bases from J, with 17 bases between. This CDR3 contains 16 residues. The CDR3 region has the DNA TGTGCCAGCAGCTTGGGGCTCTCCAGGGTCTTGTATGGCTACACCTTC. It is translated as CASSLGLSRVLYGYTF.

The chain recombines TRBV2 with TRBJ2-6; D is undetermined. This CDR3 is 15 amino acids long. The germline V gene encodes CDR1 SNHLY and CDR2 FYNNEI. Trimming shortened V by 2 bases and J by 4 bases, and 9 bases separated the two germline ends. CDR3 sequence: CASSELPEGANVLTF. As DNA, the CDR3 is TGTGCCAGCAGTGAATTACCGGAGGGGGCCAACGTCCTGACTTTC.

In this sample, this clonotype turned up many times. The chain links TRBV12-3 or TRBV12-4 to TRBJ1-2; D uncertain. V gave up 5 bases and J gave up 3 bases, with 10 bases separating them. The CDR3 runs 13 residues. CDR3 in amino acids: CASSQGIYYGYTF. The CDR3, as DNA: TGTGCCAGCAGTCAAGGGATTTACTATGGCTACACCTTC.

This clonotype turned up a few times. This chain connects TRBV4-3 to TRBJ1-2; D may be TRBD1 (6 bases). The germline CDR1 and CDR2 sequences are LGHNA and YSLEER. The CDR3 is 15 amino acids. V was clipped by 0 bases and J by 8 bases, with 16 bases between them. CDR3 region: CASSQDGQGHGGYTF. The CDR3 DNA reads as TGCGCCAGCAGCCAAGATGGGCAGGGGCACGGGGGCTACACCTTC.

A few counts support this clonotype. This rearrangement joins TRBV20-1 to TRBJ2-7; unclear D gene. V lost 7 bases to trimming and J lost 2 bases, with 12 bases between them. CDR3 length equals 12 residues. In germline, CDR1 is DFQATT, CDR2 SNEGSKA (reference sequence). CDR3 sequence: CSVTDPAYEQYF. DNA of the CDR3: TGCAGTGTTACCGACCCTGCCTACGAGCAGTACTTC.

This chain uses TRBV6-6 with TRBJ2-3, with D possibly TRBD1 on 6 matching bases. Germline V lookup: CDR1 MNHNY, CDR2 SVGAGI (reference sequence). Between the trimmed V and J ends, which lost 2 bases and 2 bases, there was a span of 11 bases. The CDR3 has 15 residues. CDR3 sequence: CASSYQQGNTDTQYF. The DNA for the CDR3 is TGTGCCAGCAGTTACCAGCAGGGGAACACAGATACGCAGTATTTT.

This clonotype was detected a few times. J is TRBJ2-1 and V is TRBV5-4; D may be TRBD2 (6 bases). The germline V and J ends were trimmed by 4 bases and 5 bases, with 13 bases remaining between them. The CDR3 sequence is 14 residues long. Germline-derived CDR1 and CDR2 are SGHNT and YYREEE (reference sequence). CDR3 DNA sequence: TGTGCCAGCAGCGGAAACACGGGGGACAATGAGCAGTTCTTC. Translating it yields CASSGNTGDNEQFF.

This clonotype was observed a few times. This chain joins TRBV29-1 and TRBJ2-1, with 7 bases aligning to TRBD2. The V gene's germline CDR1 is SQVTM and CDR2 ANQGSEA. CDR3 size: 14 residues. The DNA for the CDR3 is TGCGGCGCCGCGACACAACTAGCGAGCAATGAGCAGTTCTTC. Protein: CGAATQLASNEQFF.

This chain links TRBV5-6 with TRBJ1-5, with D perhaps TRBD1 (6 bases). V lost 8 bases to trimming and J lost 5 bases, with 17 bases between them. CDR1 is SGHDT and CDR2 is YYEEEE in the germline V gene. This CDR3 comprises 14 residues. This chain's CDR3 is CASTLSGAHQPQHF. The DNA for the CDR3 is TGTGCCAGTACCCTTTCGGGGGCTCATCAGCCCCAGCATTTT.

The CDR3 region is CATGQGFSNTGELFF. CDR3 nucleotides: TGCGCCACAGGACAGGGCTTTTCGAACACCGGGGAGCTGTTTTTT. The chain carries TRBV5-1 and TRBJ2-2; 8 bases agree with TRBD1. There are 15 residues in the CDR3. CDR1 and CDR2 from the germline V gene are SGHRS and YFSETQ. Trimming removed 9 bases from V and 0 bases from J; junction bases left unmatched: 7.